One and the same sample provided the 28 T cell receptor beta chains below, sequenced in a study of cytomegalovirus exposure and HLA in healthy donors. 13 Jbeta primers and 60 Vbeta primers were used for the PCR. Data came from immunoSEQ multiplex PCR; TCRdb stores just in-frame clones and leaves some out. This table has approximately 54,000 clones, approximately 77% appearing once. Input material: PBMCs. These receptors all stem from a young woman in good health and CMV-seronegative.

The genes are TRBV9 and TRBJ1-2; D is ambiguous. CDR3 length: 11 residues. V was clipped by 7 bases and J by 5 bases, with 9 bases between them. The germline CDR1 and CDR2 sequences are SGDLS and YYNGEE. DNA of the CDR3: TGTGCCAGCGGAGAAATTTATGGCTACACCTTC. Its translation: CASGEIYGYTF.

The rearrangement links TRBV28 to TRBJ1-3; possible D gene TRBD1, 6 bases. V was clipped by 1 base and J by 2 bases, with 21 bases between them. The CDR3 is 19 amino acids. Per germline, CDR1 MDHEN and CDR2 SYDVKM. The CDR3 spells CASSLFAARGARAGNTIYF. For the CDR3, the DNA is TGTGCCAGCAGTTTATTTGCTGCGCGGGGGGCGAGAGCTGGAAACACCATATATTTT.

V usage is TRBV28 and J usage is TRBJ1-2; unclear D gene. The CDR3 spans 15 residues. The V end lost 6 bases, the J end lost 4 bases, and 18 bases lay between the germline ends. The germline V gene encodes CDR1 MDHEN and CDR2 SYDVKM. The CDR3 sequence: CASRRLQEGSYGYTF. The CDR3 DNA sequence: TGTGCCAGCAGGAGACTTCAAGAGGGTTCCTATGGCTACACCTTC.

The chain has TRBV27 and TRBJ2-3, with unresolved D. The CDR3 contains 16 residues. CDR1 and CDR2 from the germline V gene are MNHEY and SMNVEV (reference sequence). V dropped 4 bases and J dropped 2 bases, with 16 bases sitting between them. As DNA, the CDR3 is TGTGCCAGCAGTTCAACGACACGGCTTTCCACAGATACGCAGTATTTT. Residues: CASSSTTRLSTDTQYF.

This clone was picked up a small number of times. V usage is TRBV6-1 and J usage is TRBJ1-5; TRBD1 might be the D (5 bases). Germline lookup yields CDR1 MNHNS and CDR2 SASEGT. Trimming took 2 bases from V and 0 from J, leaving 11 bases between them. The CDR3 length is 16 residues. CDR3 nucleotides: TGTGCCAGCAGTGAACTAGGGCAGGGTAGCAATCAGCCCCAGCATTTT. Its translation: CASSELGQGSNQPQHF.

On this clone itself: The junction differs from germline at one of its ends, possibly a read error. This chain uses TRBV7-9 with TRBJ2-3; the match to TRBD2 covers 7 bases. Per the germline V gene, CDR1 is SEHNR and CDR2 is FQNEAQ (reference sequence). This CDR3 contains 15 residues. The CDR3 nucleotides read TGTTCCAGCAGCTTACTGGGGGGGGGCACAGATACGCAGTATTTT. Translating gives CSSSLLGGGTDTQYF.

The genes are TRBV7-8 and TRBJ2-1; TRBD2 agrees at 8 bases. The CDR3 spans 16 residues. The V gene's germline CDR1 is SGHVS and CDR2 FQNEAQ. The J segment lost 4 bases and the V segment lost 5 bases, leaving 10 bases of the junction unmatched. CDR3 sequence: CASSTLGLAGYNEQFF. The CDR3 nucleotides are TGTGCCAGCAGCACCCTTGGGCTAGCGGGTTACAATGAGCAGTTCTTC.

The rearrangement joins TRBV5-1 to TRBJ2-6; 8 nucleotides align to TRBD2. This CDR3 has 17 residues. Germline V gives CDR1 SGHRS, CDR2 YFSETQ. The trim removed 4 bases at V and 0 bases at J, leaving 6 bases unmatched. In nucleotides, the CDR3 is TGCGCCAGCAGCCCCTACGGGGGGGTCTCTGGGGCCAACGTCCTGACTTTC. This sequence encodes CASSPYGGVSGANVLTF.

The V gene is TRBV27, the J gene TRBJ1-1; 10 nucleotides align to TRBD1. The CDR3 contains 14 residues. Looked up from germline, CDR1 is MNHEY and CDR2 is SMNVEV (reference sequence). With V trimmed by 6 bases and J by 5 bases, 6 bases remained unmatched. CDR3 residues: CASRWDRGRTEAFF. The CDR3 DNA is TGTGCCAGCAGGTGGGACAGGGGTAGAACTGAAGCTTTCTTT.

The table lists this clone with a few counts. The chain combines TRBV5-3 with TRBJ2-1; TRBD2 aligns across 11 bases. TRBV5-3 is labeled an ORF, and its function is uncertain. The CDR3 has 14 residues. Losses at the gene ends were 3 bases for V and 5 bases for J; bases not matched to a gene: 1. The CDR3 nucleotides read TGTGCCAGAAGCTCGGGACTAGCGGACAATGAGCAGTTCTTC. The encoded protein is CARSSGLADNEQFF.

The genes are TRBV5-4 and TRBJ1-1, with 11 bases identical to TRBD1. Germline-derived CDR1 and CDR2 are SGHNT and YYREEE (reference sequence). The CDR3 runs to 17 residues. J was trimmed by 3 bases and V by 0 bases; bases with no gene match: 7. The CDR3 loop is CASSLERGDRGYTEAFF. The CDR3 DNA sequence: TGTGCCAGCAGCTTGGAGCGGGGGGACAGGGGGTACACTGAAGCTTTCTTT.

The rearrangement links TRBV10-1 to TRBJ2-1; TRBD1 might be the D (7 bases). The germline gives CDR1 WNHNN, CDR2 SYGVQD (reference sequence). This CDR3 has 16 residues. Trimming removed 3 bases at V and 2 bases at J, with 14 bases between. CDR3 bases: TGCGCCAGCAGTGACAGGGGGGCGACTACCTACAATGAGCAGTTCTTC. It specifies CASSDRGATTYNEQFF.

This clone was picked up one time. In nucleotides, the CDR3 is TGTGCCAGTACAGAAAACTATGGCTACACCTTC. Encoded protein: CASTENYGYTF. The chain links TRBV28 to TRBJ1-2; D is unclear. Germline CDR1 reads MDHEN; CDR2 reads SYDVKM. The CDR3 contains 11 residues. V lost 9 bases, J lost 2 bases, and 7 bases lay in between.

The genes are TRBV28 and TRBJ2-1; D is unresolved. CDR1 is MDHEN, CDR2 SYDVKM, per germline. This CDR3 region has 11 residues. V was pared by 2 bases and J by 8 bases, with 4 bases between. In DNA, the CDR3 is TGTGCCAGCAGTTTAGGCTATGAGCAGTTCTTC. The encoded protein is CASSLGYEQFF.

The table lists this clone with a few counts. The chain has TRBV7-3 and TRBJ2-5; 9 positions agree with TRBD2. This CDR3 is built from 15 residues. Unmatched junction bases numbered 1, after V lost 2 bases and J lost 0 bases. Germline CDR1 and CDR2: SGHTA and FQGTGA. As DNA, the CDR3 is TGTGCCAGCAGCTTAGCGGGAGGGAACCAAGAGACCCAGTACTTC. This translates into CASSLAGGNQETQYF.

This clone showed up just a few times. The genes are TRBV6-1 and TRBJ2-1; D possibly corresponds to TRBD1 (5 bases). The CDR3 contains 12 residues. The germline V and J ends were trimmed by 5 bases and 7 bases, with 9 bases remaining between them. Germline-derived CDR1 and CDR2 are MNHNS and SASEGT. CDR3: CASSFQGNEQFF. CDR3 coding DNA: TGTGCCAGCAGTTTTCAGGGAAATGAGCAGTTCTTC.

Points on this clone: One junction end does not reproduce the germline sequence, and a read error may be involved. The V gene is TRBV27, the J gene TRBJ2-4, with TRBD2 matching 15 bases. In germline, CDR1 is MNHEY, CDR2 SMNVEV (reference sequence). CDR3 size: 18 residues. The CDR3: CASSGLAGGLGTKNSQYF. The CDR3 DNA follows: TGTGCCAGCAGCGGACTAGCGGGAGGGCTTGGGACCAAAAACAGTCAGTACTTC.

V and J are TRBV4-1 and TRBJ1-4; D remains ambiguous. Trimming took off 2 bases at V and 4 bases at J, with 14 bases between the two ends. The germline V gene encodes CDR1 MGHRA and CDR2 YSYEKL. CDR3 length: 16 amino acids. The CDR3, as DNA: TGCGCCAGCAGCCAATCATCTCCCGGGAATAATGAAAAACTGTTTTTT. Protein sequence: CASSQSSPGNNEKLFF.

This clone has more than one count but fewer than ten. The genes are TRBV25-1 and TRBJ2-1; a weak D match, TRBD1 (6 bases). The germline V gene encodes CDR1 MGHDK and CDR2 SYGVNS. There are 16 residues in the CDR3. With 2 bases removed from V and 0 bases from J, the gap between germline ends came to 11 bases. DNA of the CDR3: TGTGCCAGCAGTGAAGTAGGGGGTATCTCCTACAATGAGCAGTTCTTC. Its translation is CASSEVGGISYNEQFF.

The CDR3 coding sequence is TGTGCCAGCAGTTCAAGCTCATACAATGAGCAGTTCTTC. Translated: CASSSSSYNEQFF. The V gene is TRBV27, the J gene TRBJ2-1; D gene unclear. This CDR3 spans 13 amino acids. Germline V lookup: CDR1 MNHEY, CDR2 SMNVEV (reference sequence). V was shortened by 4 bases and J by 4 bases, with 8 bases between the two germline ends.

The chain employs TRBV27 and TRBJ2-7, with D possibly TRBD1 on 6 matching bases. The CDR3 is 11 amino acids. V was shortened by 3 bases and J by 9 bases, with 9 bases between the two germline ends. Germline loops: CDR1 MNHEY, CDR2 SMNVEV (reference sequence). CDR3 DNA sequence: TGTGCCAGCAGTTTCCTAGGGGGGCAGTACTTC. Protein sequence: CASSFLGGQYF.

Comments on this clone: In the same sample, other DNA sequences code for this CDR3. The chain employs TRBV7-9 and TRBJ2-7; a possible D gene is TRBD2 (5 bases). CDR3 size: 12 residues. V lost 3 bases, J lost 7 bases, and 10 bases lay in between. Germline values: CDR1 SEHNR, CDR2 FQNEAQ (reference sequence). The chain's CDR3 is CASSLRDWEQYF. CDR3 in DNA: TGTGCCAGCAGCTTGAGGGATTGGGAGCAGTACTTC.

V gene TRBV27 combines with J gene TRBJ2-7; 8 nucleotides line up with TRBD1. The CDR3 is 17 residues long. The ends lost 5 bases at V and 4 bases at J; junction bases unmatched: 16. Per germline, CDR1 MNHEY and CDR2 SMNVEV (reference sequence). CDR3 loop: CASSPTRTGPLEYEQYF. CDR3 bases: TGTGCCAGCAGTCCTACCCGGACAGGGCCCCTCGAGTACGAGCAGTACTTC.

Only a few counts were recorded for this clone. This chain links TRBV5-6 with TRBJ1-2, with D possibly TRBD1 on 6 matching bases. The CDR3 extends over 13 amino acids. The germline V gene encodes CDR1 SGHDT and CDR2 YYEEEE. Trimming removed 4 bases from V and 7 bases from J, with 14 bases in between. CDR3 in DNA: TGTGCCAGCAGCCCGACACAGGGACGTGGCTACACCTTC. It translates to CASSPTQGRGYTF. Full variable domain (missing parts from reference TRBV5-6 and TRBJ1-2): DAGVTQSPTHLIKTRGQQVTLRCSPKSGHDTVSWYQQALGQGPQFIFQYYEEEERQRGNFPDRFSGHQFPNYSSELNVNALLLGDSALYLCASSPTQGRGYTFGSGTRLTVV.

The rearrangement joins TRBV5-1 to TRBJ2-7; 12 positions agree with TRBD1. With 2 bases clipped from V and 5 bases from J, the junction kept 11 bases outside the gene matches. This CDR3 is 17 amino acids long. Germline-derived CDR1 and CDR2 are SGHRS and YFSETQ. DNA for the CDR3: TGCGCCAGCAGCTTAGGCCTGGGACAGGGGGCTGGAAACGAGCAGTACTTC. Translating it yields CASSLGLGQGAGNEQYF.

The chain combines TRBV7-6 with TRBJ2-7, with 8 bases identical to TRBD1. V dropped 5 bases and J dropped 4; count of bases not matched to a gene: 1. The CDR3 spans 12 residues. CDR1 is SGHVS and CDR2 is FNYEAQ in the germline V gene. The CDR3 bases are TGTGCCAGCAGCCAGGGGGCTTACGAGCAGTACTTC. Translated: CASSQGAYEQYF.

Written as DNA, the CDR3 is TGTGCCAGCAGCGTAGAGGGACAGATCTACAATGAGCAGTTCTTC. This sequence encodes CASSVEGQIYNEQFF. The genes are TRBV9 and TRBJ2-1; 7 nucleotides agree with TRBD1. V lost 0 bases to trimming and J lost 3 bases; unmatched junction nucleotides: 3. CDR3 length equals 15 residues. Germline V gene sequence: CDR1 SGDLS, CDR2 YYNGEE.

The chain uses TRBV6-5 and TRBJ2-7, with 9 bases matching TRBD1. CDR1 MNHEY and CDR2 SVGAGI come from the germline V gene. The CDR3 consists of 15 residues. Trimming took 5 bases from V and 5 from J; bases not matched to a gene: 10. For the CDR3, the DNA is TGTGCCAGCAGTAGAGCCGGGACAGGGTCCAACGAGCAGTACTTC. Protein product: CASSRAGTGSNEQYF.